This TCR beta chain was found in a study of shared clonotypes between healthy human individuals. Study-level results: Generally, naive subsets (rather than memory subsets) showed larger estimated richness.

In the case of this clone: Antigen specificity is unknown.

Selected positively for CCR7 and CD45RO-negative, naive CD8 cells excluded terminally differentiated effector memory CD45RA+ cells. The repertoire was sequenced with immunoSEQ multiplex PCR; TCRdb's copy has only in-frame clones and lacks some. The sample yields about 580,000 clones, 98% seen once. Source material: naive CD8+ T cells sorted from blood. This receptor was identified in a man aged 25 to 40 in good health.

Here the CDR3 DNA reads TGTGCCATCAGTGGGACTAGCGGGAGCTCCTTTCAAGAGACCCAGTACTTC. Translated, it gives CAISGTSGSSFQETQYF. This sequence joins TRBV10-3 and TRBJ2-5; 13 positions agree with TRBD2. V lost 4 bases, J lost 2 bases, and 7 bases stayed unmatched. The CDR3 runs to 17 residues. Germline V gene data show CDR1 as ENHRY and CDR2 as SYGVKD.